These T cell receptor beta chains were read from a single sample in a study of beta chain features in type 1 diabetes. TCRdb's copy holds only in-frame clones and misses some; the assay was immunoSEQ multiplex PCR. The sample lists about 900,000 clones, roughly a sixth occurring once. Sample: naive CD4+ T cells from blood. The receptors shown here come from a woman between 18 and 30 years old in good health. The CDR3 runs from the conserved cysteine through the conserved F or W. Each record gives: V gene, clone size, CDR3 protein. Not every row has a clone size; where given, it reads once, few, many or a size class.

V: TRBV18; size: few; CDR3: CASSPPGLVGETQYF
V: TRBV5-1; size: few; CDR3: CASSLLNGERETQYF
V: TRBV7-8; size: few; CDR3: CASSSELGRTETQYF
V: TRBV15; size: few; CDR3: CATSRAPSAGLETQYF
V: TRBV28; size: NA; CDR3: CASSLDVGRAYEQYF
V: TRBV28; size: few; CDR3: CASSWDRGYQPQHF
V: TRBV28; size: NA; CDR3: CACRTGGQPQHF
V: TRBV10-3; size: NA; CDR3: CAISPRDTNEKLFF
V: TRBV5-1; size: few; CDR3: CASSGGLANTYEQYF
V: TRBV5-6; size: NA; CDR3: CASSRTGFSGNTIYF
V: TRBV6-5; size: few; CDR3: CASSRVGAKNIQYF
V: TRBV5-4; size: few; CDR3: CASSPYTGVLGTGELFF
V: TRBV5-6; size: few; CDR3: CASSLADPGANVLTF
V: TRBV4-3; size: NA; CDR3: CASSQDLNPSTDTQYF
V: TRBV9; size: NA; CDR3: CASSPTGGTGFHEQFF
V: TRBV5-1; size: NA; CDR3: CASSFNQETQYF
V: TRBV19; size: once; CDR3: CASTPLAGVTNTGELFF
V: TRBV11-2; size: few; CDR3: CASSLRTDTQYF
V: TRBV6-5; size: NA; CDR3: CASSLAGGGPNIQYF
V: TRBV18; size: few; CDR3: CASSPLAQVGSYGYTF
V: TRBV29-1; size: NA; CDR3: CSVALVLASRNEQFF
V: TRBV10-3; size: NA; CDR3: CAISGTSGYSYNEQFF
V: TRBV6-5; size: NA; CDR3: CASSYSLAGGSETQYF
V: TRBV6-5; size: few; CDR3: CASSYGSMGGETQYF
V: TRBV6-5; size: NA; CDR3: CASSYALESKTQYF
V: TRBV7-3; size: NA; CDR3: CASSLFRGAEAFF
V: TRBV4-1; size: NA; CDR3: CASSQVPGPSSYEQYF
V: TRBV7-8; size: NA; CDR3: CASSLVRLLQETQYF
V: TRBV28; size: NA; CDR3: CASSLLPNEAFF
V: TRBV7-3; size: few; CDR3: CASSKHNEQFF
V: TRBV2; size: few; CDR3: CASSPWRANEQFF
V: TRBV6-5; size: few; CDR3: CASSYQTSGVNEQFF
V: TRBV28; size: NA; CDR3: CASSLLTETQYF
V: TRBV6-6; size: NA; CDR3: CASSYTKGLPDTQYF
V: TRBV5-4; size: few; CDR3: CASSRTINEQFF
V: TRBV28; size: NA; CDR3: CASSLVRHGGTEAFF
V: TRBV9; size: NA; CDR3: CASSVRPVVNNEQFF